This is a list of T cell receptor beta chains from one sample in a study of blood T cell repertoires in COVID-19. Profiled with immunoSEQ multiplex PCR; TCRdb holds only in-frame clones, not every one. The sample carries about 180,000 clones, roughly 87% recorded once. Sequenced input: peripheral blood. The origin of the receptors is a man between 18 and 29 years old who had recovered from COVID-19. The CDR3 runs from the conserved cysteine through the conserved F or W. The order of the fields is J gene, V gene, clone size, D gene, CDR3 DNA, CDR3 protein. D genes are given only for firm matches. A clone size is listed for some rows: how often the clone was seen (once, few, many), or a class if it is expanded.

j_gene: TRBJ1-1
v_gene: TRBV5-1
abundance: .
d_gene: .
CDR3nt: TGCGCCAGCAGCTTTGGACAGAATATGAACACTGAAGCTTTCTTT
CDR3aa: CASSFGQNMNTEAFF

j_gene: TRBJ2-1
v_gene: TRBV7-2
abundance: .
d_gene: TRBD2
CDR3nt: TGTGCCAGCAGCCCCGGAGGGTCTACGGGAGGGCCAATGTTGGAGCAGTTCTTC
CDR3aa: CASSPGGSTGGPMLEQFF

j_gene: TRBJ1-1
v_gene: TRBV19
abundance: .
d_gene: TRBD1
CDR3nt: TGTGCCAGTACCCGGGACAGCGTTTTCACTGAAGCTTTCTTT
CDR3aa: CASTRDSVFTEAFF

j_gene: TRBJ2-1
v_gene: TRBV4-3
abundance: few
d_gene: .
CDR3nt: TGCGCCAGCAGCCAAGCTTCTAAGGGGATCAATGAGCAGTTCTTC
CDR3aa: CASSQASKGINEQFF

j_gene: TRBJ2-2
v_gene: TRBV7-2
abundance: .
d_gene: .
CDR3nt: TGTGCCAGCAGATTCGGCGGGATGGGCACCGGGGAGCTGTTTTTT
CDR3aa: CASRFGGMGTGELFF

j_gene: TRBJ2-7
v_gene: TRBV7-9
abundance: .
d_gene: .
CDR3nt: TGTGCCAGCAGCTTAGTGCCAGGGATTGGCTACGAGCAGTACTTC
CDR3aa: CASSLVPGIGYEQYF

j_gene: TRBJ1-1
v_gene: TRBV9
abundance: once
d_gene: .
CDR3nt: TGTGCCAGCAGCGCCAGGGTTACGGTTGGTGAAGCTTTCTTT
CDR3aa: CASSARVTVGEAFF

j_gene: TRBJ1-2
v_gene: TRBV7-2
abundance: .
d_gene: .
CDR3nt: TGTGCCAGCAGCTTATATCCAGGCGCTAACTATGGCTACACCTTC
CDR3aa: CASSLYPGANYGYTF

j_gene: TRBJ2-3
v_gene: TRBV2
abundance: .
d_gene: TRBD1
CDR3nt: TGTGCCAGCAGTGCCCTCGGGACAGGGAAAGATACGCAGTATTTT
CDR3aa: CASSALGTGKDTQYF

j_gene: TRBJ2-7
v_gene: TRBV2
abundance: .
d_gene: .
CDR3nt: TGTGCCAGCGTTGACCGGAGAGGGGGATACGAGCAGTACTTC
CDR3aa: CASVDRRGGYEQYF

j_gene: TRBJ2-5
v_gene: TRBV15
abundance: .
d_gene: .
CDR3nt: TGTGCCACCAGCAGAACGGGAGAGGAAGAGACCCAGTACTTC
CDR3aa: CATSRTGEEETQYF

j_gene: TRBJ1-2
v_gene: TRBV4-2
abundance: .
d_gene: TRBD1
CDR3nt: TGTGCCAGCAGCCAAGATACGACAGGGCGAGGCTATGGCTACACCTTC
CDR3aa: CASSQDTTGRGYGYTF

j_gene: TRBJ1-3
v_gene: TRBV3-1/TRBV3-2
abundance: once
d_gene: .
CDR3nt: TGTGCCAGCAGCCAACGGTCCTCTGGAAACACCATATATTTT
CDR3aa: CASSQRSSGNTIYF

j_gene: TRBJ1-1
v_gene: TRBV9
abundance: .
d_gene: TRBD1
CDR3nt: TGTGCCAGCAGCGTAGGCGCCGCCAGGGGGAATACTGAAGCTTTCTTT
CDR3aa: CASSVGAARGNTEAFF

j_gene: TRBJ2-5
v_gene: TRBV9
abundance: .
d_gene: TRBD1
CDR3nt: TGTGCCAGCAGCGTAGCTACTAGGACAGGGCAAGAGACCCAGTACTTC
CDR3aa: CASSVATRTGQETQYF

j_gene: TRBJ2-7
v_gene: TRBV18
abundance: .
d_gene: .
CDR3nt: TGTGCCAGCTCACTGGGGGGGGCTCGGTCCTACGAGCAGTACTTC
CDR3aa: CASSLGGARSYEQYF

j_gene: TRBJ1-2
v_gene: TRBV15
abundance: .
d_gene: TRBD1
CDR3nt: TGTGCCACCAGCAGAGATGGGACAGGGTACGCTAACTATGGCTACACCTTC
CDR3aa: CATSRDGTGYANYGYTF

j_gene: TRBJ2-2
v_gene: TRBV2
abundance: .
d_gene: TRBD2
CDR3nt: TGTGCCAGCAAACTAGCGGGAAACACCGGGGAGCTGTTTTTT
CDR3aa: CASKLAGNTGELFF

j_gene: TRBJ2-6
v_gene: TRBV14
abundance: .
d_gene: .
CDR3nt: TGTGCCAGCAGCGGGCCTGGGGCCAACGTCCTGACTTTC
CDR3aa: CASSGPGANVLTF

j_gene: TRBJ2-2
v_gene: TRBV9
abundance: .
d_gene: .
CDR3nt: TGTGCCAGCAGCGTAGGGGTGGGAGCGAATAGAAAGAACACCGGGGAGCTGTTTTTT
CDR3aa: CASSVGVGANRKNTGELFF

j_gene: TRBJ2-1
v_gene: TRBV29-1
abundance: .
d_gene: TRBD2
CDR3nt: TGCAGCGTTCACCTTGGGGGGGGTATTAACAATGAGCAGTTCTTC
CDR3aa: CSVHLGGGINNEQFF

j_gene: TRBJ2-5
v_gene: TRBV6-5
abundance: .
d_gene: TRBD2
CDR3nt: TGTGCCAGCCATCTGGGGGGGTTTCAAGAGACCCAGTACTTC
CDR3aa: CASHLGGFQETQYF

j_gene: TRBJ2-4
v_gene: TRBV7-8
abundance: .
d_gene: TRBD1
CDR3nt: TGTGCCAGCAGCTTAGAAAGACAGGGGGCGAGAGCATTC
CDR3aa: CASSLERQGARAF

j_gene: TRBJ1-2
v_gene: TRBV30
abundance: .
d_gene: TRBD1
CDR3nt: TGTGCCTGGGCGGGACAGCAGATGAAGAGCTACACCTTC
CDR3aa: CAWAGQQMKSYTF

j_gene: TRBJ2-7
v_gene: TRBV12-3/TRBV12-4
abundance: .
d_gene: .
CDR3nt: TGTGCCAGCAGTTCGACTGGCTACGAGCAGTACTTC
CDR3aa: CASSSTGYEQYF

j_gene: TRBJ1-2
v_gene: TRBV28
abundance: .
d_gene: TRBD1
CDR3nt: TGTGCCAGCAGTTCAATACCCCGACAGGGGGCTTACTATGGCTACACCTTC
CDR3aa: CASSSIPRQGAYYGYTF

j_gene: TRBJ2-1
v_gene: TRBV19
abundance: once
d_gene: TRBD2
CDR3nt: TGTGCCAGTACATTAGCGGGAGGACTCTACAATGAGCAGTTCTTC
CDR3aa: CASTLAGGLYNEQFF

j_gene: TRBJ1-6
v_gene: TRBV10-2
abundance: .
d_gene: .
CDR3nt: TGCGCCAGCAGTGAGTACACCGGAGGGGCACCCCTCCACTTT
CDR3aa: CASSEYTGGAPLHF

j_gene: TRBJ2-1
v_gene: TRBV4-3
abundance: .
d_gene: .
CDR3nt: TGCGCCAGCAGCCAAGGGGGGGAGTACTTGGGGCATGAGCAGTTCTTC
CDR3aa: CASSQGGEYLGHEQFF

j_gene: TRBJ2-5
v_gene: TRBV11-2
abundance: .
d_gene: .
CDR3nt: TGTGCCAGCAGTTCCACAGGGTTCTACGGGACCCAGTACTTC
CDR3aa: CASSSTGFYGTQYF

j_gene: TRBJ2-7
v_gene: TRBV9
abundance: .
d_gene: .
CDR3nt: TGTGCCAGCAGCGTAGTCTCAGGGTCGAGTGAGCAGTACTTC
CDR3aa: CASSVVSGSSEQYF

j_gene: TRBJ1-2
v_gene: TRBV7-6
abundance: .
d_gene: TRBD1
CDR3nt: TGTGCCAGCAGCTTAGGGACAGGGGGCGGCTACACCTTC
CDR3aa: CASSLGTGGGYTF

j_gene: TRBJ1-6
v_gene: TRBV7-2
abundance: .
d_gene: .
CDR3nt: TGTGCCAGCAGCCCTACGGAAGCCCAGGGTTCACCCCTCCACTTT
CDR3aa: CASSPTEAQGSPLHF

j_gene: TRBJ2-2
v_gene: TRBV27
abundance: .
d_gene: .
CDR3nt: TGTGCCAGCAGGACCGGCGGATCGTTCGGGGAGCTGTTTTTT
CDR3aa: CASRTGGSFGELFF

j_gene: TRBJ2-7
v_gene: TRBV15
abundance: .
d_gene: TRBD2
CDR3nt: TGTGCCACCAGCAGAGACACCGGGACTACCTACTACGAGCAGTACTTC
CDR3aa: CATSRDTGTTYYEQYF

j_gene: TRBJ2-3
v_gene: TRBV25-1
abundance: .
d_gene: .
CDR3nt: TGTGCCAGCAGTAGTACTAAAGACGGTAGCACAGATACGCAGTATTTT
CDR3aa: CASSSTKDGSTDTQYF

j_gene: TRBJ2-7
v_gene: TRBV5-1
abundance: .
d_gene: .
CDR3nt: TGCGCCAGCAGCTTCGGCAGGGCTGACGCCTACGAGCAGTACTTC
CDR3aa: CASSFGRADAYEQYF

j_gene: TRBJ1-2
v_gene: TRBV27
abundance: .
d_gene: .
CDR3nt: TGTGCCAGCAGTTTACAGCCTGGGCCCTATGGCTACACCTTC
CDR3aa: CASSLQPGPYGYTF

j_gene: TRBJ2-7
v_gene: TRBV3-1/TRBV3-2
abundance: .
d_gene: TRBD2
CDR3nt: TGTGCCAGCAGCCGAGGACTAGCGGGGTCCTACGAGCAGTACTTC
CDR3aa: CASSRGLAGSYEQYF

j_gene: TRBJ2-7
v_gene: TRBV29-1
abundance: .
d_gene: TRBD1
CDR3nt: TGCAGCGTTGAAGTGGGACAGGGGGCTCACGAGCAGTACTTC
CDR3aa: CSVEVGQGAHEQYF

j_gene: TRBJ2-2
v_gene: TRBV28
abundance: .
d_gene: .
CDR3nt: TGTGCCAGCAGTTTTTATCAATACACGAACACCGGGGAGCTGTTTTTT
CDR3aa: CASSFYQYTNTGELFF

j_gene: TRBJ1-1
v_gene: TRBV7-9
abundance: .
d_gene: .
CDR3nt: TGTGCCAGCAGCTTTCAGGGGCTCGGGACTGAAGCTTTCTTT
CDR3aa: CASSFQGLGTEAFF

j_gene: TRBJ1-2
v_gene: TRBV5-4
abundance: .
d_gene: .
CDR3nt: TGTGCCAGCAGCCGGGATGCAGAAGAGTATGGCTACACCTTC
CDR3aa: CASSRDAEEYGYTF

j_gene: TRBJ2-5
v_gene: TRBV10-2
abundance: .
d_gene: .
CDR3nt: TGCGCCACCGCGACTGTGCCCCAAGAGACCCAGTACTTC
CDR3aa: CATATVPQETQYF

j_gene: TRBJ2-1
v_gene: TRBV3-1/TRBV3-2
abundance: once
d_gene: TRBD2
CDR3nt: TGTGCCAGCAGCCAAGTCAGTAGCGGGAGAAGGAATGAGCAGTTCTTC
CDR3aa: CASSQVSSGRRNEQFF

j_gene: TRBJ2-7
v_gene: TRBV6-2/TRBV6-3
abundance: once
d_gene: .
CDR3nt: TGTGCCAGCAGTTACACGTTAACTAGTATCGCCGACGAGCAGTACTTC
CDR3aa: CASSYTLTSIADEQYF

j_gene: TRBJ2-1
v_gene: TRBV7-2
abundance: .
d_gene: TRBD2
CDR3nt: TGTGCCAGCAGCTCCAGACTAGCGGGAGTTTACAATGAGCAGTTCTTC
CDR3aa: CASSSRLAGVYNEQFF

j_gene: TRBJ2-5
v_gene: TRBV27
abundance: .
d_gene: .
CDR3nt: TGTGCCAGCAGTTTACAGGCGGGGCAGGGGGCCCAGTACTTC
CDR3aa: CASSLQAGQGAQYF

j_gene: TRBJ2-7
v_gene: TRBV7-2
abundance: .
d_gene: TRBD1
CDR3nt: TGTGCCAGCAGCTTAGACAGGGGCTCCTACGAGCAGTACTTC
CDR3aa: CASSLDRGSYEQYF